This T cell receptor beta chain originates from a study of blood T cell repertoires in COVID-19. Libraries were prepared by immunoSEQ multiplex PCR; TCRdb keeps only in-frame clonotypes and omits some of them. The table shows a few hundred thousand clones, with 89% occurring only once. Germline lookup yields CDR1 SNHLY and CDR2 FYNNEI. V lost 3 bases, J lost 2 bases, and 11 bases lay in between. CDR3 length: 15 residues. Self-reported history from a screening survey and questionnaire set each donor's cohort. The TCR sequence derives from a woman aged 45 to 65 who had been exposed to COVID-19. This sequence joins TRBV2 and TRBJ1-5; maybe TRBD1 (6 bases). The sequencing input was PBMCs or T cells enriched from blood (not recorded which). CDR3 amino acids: CASSDAGVGNQPQHF. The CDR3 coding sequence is TGTGCCAGCAGTGACGCAGGGGTCGGCAATCAGCCCCAGCATTTT.